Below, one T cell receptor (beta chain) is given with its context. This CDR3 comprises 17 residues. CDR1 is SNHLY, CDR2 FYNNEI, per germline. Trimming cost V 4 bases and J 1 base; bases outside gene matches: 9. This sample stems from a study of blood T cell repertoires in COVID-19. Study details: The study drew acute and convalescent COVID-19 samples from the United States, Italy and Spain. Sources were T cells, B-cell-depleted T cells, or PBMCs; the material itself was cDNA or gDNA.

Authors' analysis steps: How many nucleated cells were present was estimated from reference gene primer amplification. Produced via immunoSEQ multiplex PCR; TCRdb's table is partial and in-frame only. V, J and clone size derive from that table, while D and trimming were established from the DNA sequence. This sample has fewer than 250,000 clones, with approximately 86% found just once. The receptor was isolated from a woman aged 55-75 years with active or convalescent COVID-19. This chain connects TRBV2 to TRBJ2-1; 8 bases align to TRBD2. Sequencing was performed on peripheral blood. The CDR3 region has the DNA TGTGCCAGCAGTGGACTTAGCGGGGTCACATCCTACAATGAGCAGTTCTTC. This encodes CASSGLSGVTSYNEQFF.